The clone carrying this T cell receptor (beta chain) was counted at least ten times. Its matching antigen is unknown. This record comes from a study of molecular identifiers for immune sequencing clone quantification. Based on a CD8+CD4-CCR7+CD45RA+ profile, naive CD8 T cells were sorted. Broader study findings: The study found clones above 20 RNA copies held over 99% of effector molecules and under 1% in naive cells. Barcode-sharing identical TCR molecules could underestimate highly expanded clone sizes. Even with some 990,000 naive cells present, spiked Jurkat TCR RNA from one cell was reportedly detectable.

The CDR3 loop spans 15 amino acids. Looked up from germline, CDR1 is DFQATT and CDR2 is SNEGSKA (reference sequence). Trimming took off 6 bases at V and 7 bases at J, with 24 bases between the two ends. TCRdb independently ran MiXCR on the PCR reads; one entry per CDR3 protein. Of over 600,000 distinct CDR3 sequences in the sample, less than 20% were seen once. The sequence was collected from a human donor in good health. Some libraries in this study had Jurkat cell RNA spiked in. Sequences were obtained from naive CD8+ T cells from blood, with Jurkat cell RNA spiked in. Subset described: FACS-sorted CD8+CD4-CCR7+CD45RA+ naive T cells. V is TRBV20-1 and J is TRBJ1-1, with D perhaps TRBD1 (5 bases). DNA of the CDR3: TGCAGTGCCCCGGATGCCGTCGGGGGGGGAGTTGAAGCTTTCTTT. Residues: CSAPDAVGGGVEAFF.